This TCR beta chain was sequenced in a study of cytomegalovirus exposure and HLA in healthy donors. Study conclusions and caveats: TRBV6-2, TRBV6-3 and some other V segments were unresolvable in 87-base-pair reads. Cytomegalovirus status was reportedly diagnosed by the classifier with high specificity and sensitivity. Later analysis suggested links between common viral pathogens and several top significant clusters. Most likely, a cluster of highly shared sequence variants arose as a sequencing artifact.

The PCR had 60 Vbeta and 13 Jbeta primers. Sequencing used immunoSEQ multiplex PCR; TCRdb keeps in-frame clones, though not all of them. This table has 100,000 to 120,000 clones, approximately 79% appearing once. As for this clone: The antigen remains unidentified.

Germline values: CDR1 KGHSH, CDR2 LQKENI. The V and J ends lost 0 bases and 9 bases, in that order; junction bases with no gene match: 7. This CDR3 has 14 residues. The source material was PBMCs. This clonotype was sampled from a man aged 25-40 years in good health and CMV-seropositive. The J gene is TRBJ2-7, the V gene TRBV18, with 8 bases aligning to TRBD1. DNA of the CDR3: TGTGCCAGCTCACCACCGGGACAGGTCGGTGCGCAGTACTTC. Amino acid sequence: CASSPPGQVGAQYF.